The 24 T cell receptor beta chains reported below all come from one sample, sequenced in a study of T cells in Graves' hyperthyroidism and ophthalmopathy. Amplification of TCR beta CDR3 regions used RNA as the template. The HTBI primer set was used in a first-round RT-PCR of the TCR CDR3. TCRdb reprocessed the multiplex PCR reads via MiXCR and lists one record per CDR3 protein. The profile shows 400,000 to 500,000 distinct CDR3 sequences, roughly 13% of them singletons. Sequenced material: blood. These receptors originate from a woman younger than 35 with Graves' hyperthyroidism.

This clonotype has at least ten counts. This sequence joins TRBV2 and TRBJ2-1; 11 positions match TRBD2. This CDR3 contains 15 residues. Looked up from germline, CDR1 is SNHLY and CDR2 is FYNNEI. V lost 3 bases to trimming and J lost 7 bases; unmatched junction nucleotides: 5. The CDR3 here is CASSDLAGGRNEQFF. The CDR3 bases are TGTGCCAGCAGTGATCTAGCGGGAGGTAGGAATGAGCAGTTCTTC.

This clonotype was counted a few times. The chain uses TRBV7-9 and TRBJ1-2; a weak D match, TRBD1 (5 bases). V lost 0 bases and J lost 5, with 13 bases in between. The CDR3 loop spans 15 amino acids. CDR1 and CDR2 from the germline V gene are SEHNR and FQNEAQ (reference sequence). The CDR3 sequence: CASSLALSPGYGYTF. As DNA, the CDR3 is TGTGCCAGCAGCTTAGCGCTCAGCCCAGGGTATGGCTACACCTTC. Supplemented by reference TRBV7-9 and TRBJ1-2, the full variable domain reads DTGVSQNPRHKITKRGQNVTFRCDPISEHNRLYWYRQTLGQGPEFLTYFQNEAQLEKSRLLSDRFSAERPKGSFSTLEIQRTEQGDSAMYLCASSLALSPGYGYTFGSGTRLTVV.

This clonotype showed up just a few times. The chain links TRBV19 to TRBJ1-5; D might be TRBD1 (5 bases). CDR3 size: 17 residues. V gave up 5 bases and J gave up 6 bases, with 23 bases separating them. Germline loops: CDR1 LNHDA, CDR2 SQIVND (reference sequence). CDR3 coding DNA: TGTGCCAGTAGTCCACGCCGGGCGGGGGTTGGCGCTCAGCCCCAGCATTTT. This codes for CASSPRRAGVGAQPQHF.

This clonotype showed up just once. The chain recombines TRBV7-9 with TRBJ2-7; TRBD2 aligns across 10 bases. Germline CDR1 reads SEHNR; CDR2 reads FQNEAQ (reference sequence). J was trimmed by 5 bases and V by 3 bases; bases with no gene match: 10. This CDR3 is 16 amino acids long. CDR3 amino acids: CASSFPIAGGANEQYF. The CDR3 DNA follows: TGTGCCAGCAGCTTCCCCATAGCGGGAGGAGCAAACGAGCAGTACTTC. The full variable domain, rest sourced from reference TRBV7-9 and TRBJ2-7, is DTGVSQNPRHKITKRGQNVTFRCDPISEHNRLYWYRQTLGQGPEFLTYFQNEAQLEKSRLLSDRFSAERPKGSFSTLEIQRTEQGDSAMYLCASSFPIAGGANEQYFGPGTRLTVT.

This clonotype was seen more than once but under ten times. J is TRBJ2-7 and V is TRBV5-6; 8 bases are shared with TRBD2. V gave up 1 base and J gave up 4 bases; unmatched junction bases: 19. The CDR3 contains 19 residues. Germline lookup yields CDR1 SGHDT and CDR2 YYEEEE. CDR3 bases: TGTGCCAGCAGCTTGTTCCGAAGGACTAGCAATCAAAAACTTTACGAGCAGTACTTC. Translation: CASSLFRRTSNQKLYEQYF. The complete variable domain, with remaining parts taken from reference TRBV5-6 and TRBJ2-7, reads DAGVTQSPTHLIKTRGQQVTLRCSPKSGHDTVSWYQQALGQGPQFIFQYYEEEERQRGNFPDRFSGHQFPNYSSELNVNALLLGDSALYLCASSLFRRTSNQKLYEQYFGPGTRLTVT.

Many counts were recorded for this clonotype. This rearrangement joins TRBV6-5 to TRBJ2-3, with 7 nucleotides matching TRBD2. Trimming took 0 bases from V and 2 from J; bases not matched to a gene: 5. The CDR3 extends over 16 amino acids. From germline, CDR1 is MNHEY and CDR2 SVGAGI. The CDR3 loop reads CASSYSLADFTDTQYF. The CDR3 bases are TGTGCCAGCAGTTACTCCCTAGCGGATTTCACAGATACGCAGTATTTT.

In regard to this clonotype: A much larger clonotype is one base distant, so this may be a read error. The chain employs TRBV29-1 and TRBJ2-3; D remains unclear. Germline loops: CDR1 SQVTM, CDR2 ANQGSEA. The V gene lost 4 bases and the J gene lost 6 bases, with 17 bases spanning the gap. This CDR3 has 14 residues. In DNA form, the CDR3 reads TGCAGCGTTGTGGTCGGGTCTGCTCGGGATACGCAGTATTTT. This sequence encodes CSVVVGSARDTQYF.

The table lists this clonotype with many counts. The chain employs TRBV30 and TRBJ2-1; maybe TRBD2 (6 bases). Germline lookup yields CDR1 GTSNPN and CDR2 SVGIG (reference sequence). CDR3 length equals 16 residues. V was cut by 2 bases and J by 4 bases, with 18 bases left in between. CDR3 nucleotides: TGTGCCTGGAGTCCTAGGTCGGGACTTAGGTACAATGAGCAGTTCTTC. Encoded protein: CAWSPRSGLRYNEQFF.

The V call is TRBV9, the J call TRBJ2-3; possibly TRBD2 for D (5 bases). V was cut by 3 bases and J by 5 bases, with 16 bases left in between. Germline lookup yields CDR1 SGDLS and CDR2 YYNGEE. The CDR3 contains 15 residues. The CDR3 DNA is TGTGCCAGCAGCGCCACGATAGGGAGTAGAGATACGCAGTATTTT. This translates into CASSATIGSRDTQYF.

This clonotype turned up a few times. The chain uses TRBV20-1 and TRBJ1-6; a weak D match, TRBD1 (6 bases). CDR1 is DFQATT, CDR2 SNEGSKA, per germline (reference sequence). There are 13 residues in the CDR3. Trimming removed 3 bases at V and 15 bases at J, with 18 bases between. DNA of the CDR3: TGCAGTGCTAGTTTCACAGGGTTACCGGGCCTCCACTTT. As protein: CSASFTGLPGLHF.

This clonotype was seen ten or more times. The CDR3, as DNA: TGTGCCAGCAGTGACCCGGACCCAGCTTTCTTT. It translates to CASSDPDPAFF. J is TRBJ1-1 and V is TRBV6-1; D is unresolved. V lost 3 bases and J lost 10, with 9 bases in between. The CDR3 totals 11 residues. The germline gives CDR1 MNHNS, CDR2 SASEGT.

This clonotype has a handful of counts. This chain joins TRBV7-9 and TRBJ2-5; tentatively, D is TRBD1 (6 bases). The CDR3 spans 15 residues. Germline V gene sequence: CDR1 SEHNR, CDR2 FQNEAQ (reference sequence). With 5 bases removed from V and 0 bases from J, the gap between germline ends came to 13 bases. The CDR3 bases are TGTGCCAGCAGCCCGACGACAGGAAACCAAGAGACCCAGTACTTC. Encoded protein: CASSPTTGNQETQYF. The whole variable domain, filled in from reference TRBV7-9 and TRBJ2-5, reads DTGVSQNPRHKITKRGQNVTFRCDPISEHNRLYWYRQTLGQGPEFLTYFQNEAQLEKSRLLSDRFSAERPKGSFSTLEIQRTEQGDSAMYLCASSPTTGNQETQYFGPGTRLLVL.

With respect to this clonotype: With a much larger clone just one base away, this may be a read error. The gene calls are TRBV20-1 and TRBJ1-1; perhaps TRBD1 as D (5 bases). Between the trimmed V and J ends, which lost 3 bases and 4 bases, there was a span of 18 bases. The germline gives CDR1 DFQATT, CDR2 SNEGSKA (reference sequence). The length of the CDR3 is 15 residues. This chain's CDR3 is CSARENPDIPTEAFF. The CDR3 nucleotides are TGCAGTGCTAGGGAAAACCCGGACATACCCACTGAAGCTTTCTTT.

The sample holds many counts of this clonotype. This chain joins TRBV6-1 and TRBJ2-1; 11 positions agree with TRBD1. This CDR3 region has 16 residues. CDR1 is MNHNS and CDR2 is SASEGT in the germline V gene. V was clipped by 5 bases and J by 6 bases; unmatched bases: 9. The CDR3 nucleotides read TGTGCCAGCAGTTATTTTTCCGGGACAGGGGGCAATGAGCAGTTCTTC. It is translated as CASSYFSGTGGNEQFF.

With regard to this clonotype: This may arise from a read error, as a much more abundant clone is one base away. The chain employs TRBV28 and TRBJ2-3, with D unresolved. The length of the CDR3 is 13 residues. V shed 1 base and J shed 4 bases, with 6 bases lying between them. The germline gives CDR1 MDHEN, CDR2 SYDVKM. The DNA for the CDR3 is TGTGCCAGCAGTTTATATAACCCAGATACGCAGTATTTT. Residues: CASSLYNPDTQYF.

This clonotype was seen more than once but under ten times. Possible read error: a much larger clone is one base away. V is TRBV3-1 and J is TRBJ1-1; 12 bases align to TRBD1. V shed 1 base, J shed 1 base, and the junction held 19 bases outside the gene matches. The CDR3 is made up of 22 amino acids. CDR1 and CDR2 (germline): LGHDT, YNNKEL (reference sequence). The CDR3 nucleotides are TGTGCCAGCAGCCAAGTAATGGATACCGGGACAGGGGGCGCGTTCCGGAACACTGAAGCTTTCTTT. Its translation is CASSQVMDTGTGGAFRNTEAFF.

This clonotype was observed many times. V usage is TRBV20-1 and J usage is TRBJ1-5; 8 bases agree with TRBD1. Germline CDR1 reads DFQATT; CDR2 reads SNEGSKA (reference sequence). The CDR3 is made up of 16 amino acids. V gave up 3 bases and J gave up 0 bases; unmatched junction bases: 7. The CDR3 loop reads CSASLGTGNSNQPQHF. The CDR3 bases are TGCAGTGCTAGCTTGGGGACAGGTAATAGCAATCAGCCCCAGCATTTT.

This clonotype was seen at least ten times. The V call is TRBV6-1, the J call TRBJ1-1, with D possibly being TRBD1 (5 bases). The CDR3 extends over 16 amino acids. Trimming took 6 bases from V and 1 from J, leaving 18 bases between them. The germline gives CDR1 MNHNS, CDR2 SASEGT. In DNA form, the CDR3 reads TGTGCCAGCAGCCGGAGACAGCAGGTCGGGAACACTGAAGCTTTCTTT. Its protein is CASSRRQQVGNTEAFF.

The genes are TRBV9 and TRBJ2-2, with 8 bases aligning to TRBD1. The CDR3 runs 17 residues. V trimming: 2 bases; J trimming: 4 bases; junction bases outside the gene matches: 10. Germline CDR1 reads SGDLS; CDR2 reads YYNGEE. CDR3 in amino acids: CASSVPRGRGRTGELFF. The DNA for the CDR3 is TGTGCCAGCAGCGTCCCGCGGGGCAGGGGGCGCACCGGGGAGCTGTTTTTT.

A few counts support this clonotype. The chain uses TRBV27 and TRBJ2-3, with D possibly being TRBD2 (6 bases). Trimming pared 1 base from V and 2 bases from J, leaving 13 bases between. The germline V gene has CDR1 MNHEY and CDR2 SMNVEV (reference sequence). The CDR3 sequence is 16 residues long. CDR3 region: CASSLWGEKPTDTQYF. The CDR3 DNA follows: TGTGCCAGCAGTTTATGGGGGGAAAAACCCACAGATACGCAGTATTTT.

The chain recombines TRBV6-1 with TRBJ2-5; tentatively, D is TRBD1 (5 bases). Germline-derived CDR1 and CDR2 are MNHNS and SASEGT. This CDR3 is built from 13 residues. V was cut by 8 bases and J by 3 bases, with 13 bases left in between. For the CDR3, the DNA is TGTGCCAGCGGCAGGGATCTCAAAGAGACCCAGTACTTC. Its translation is CASGRDLKETQYF.

This clonotype was seen ten or more times. The chain has TRBV28 and TRBJ2-7; D uncertain. The CDR3 length is 14 residues. V lost 1 base and J 2 bases, leaving 9 bases between the germline ends. CDR1 and CDR2 (germline): MDHEN, SYDVKM. The CDR3: CASSLSPGAYEQYF. The CDR3 DNA reads as TGTGCCAGCAGTTTATCTCCAGGAGCCTACGAGCAGTACTTC.

This clonotype was seen a few times. This sequence joins TRBV5-6 and TRBJ2-4; tentative D call: TRBD2 (6 bases). The CDR3 spans 14 residues. CDR1 and CDR2 from the germline V gene are SGHDT and YYEEEE. V lost 4 bases to trimming and J lost 6 bases, with 14 bases between them. CDR3: CASSRTGVRNIQYF. The CDR3 DNA reads as TGTGCCAGCAGCCGAACGGGGGTTAGAAACATTCAGTACTTC.

This clonotype was seen ten or more times. V and J are TRBV7-9 and TRBJ2-5; D uncertain. Trimming took 5 bases from V and 0 from J, leaving 10 bases between them. The germline gives CDR1 SEHNR, CDR2 FQNEAQ (reference sequence). This CDR3 comprises 14 residues. CDR3 DNA sequence: TGTGCCAGCAGCACAGACATCCACCAAGAGACCCAGTACTTC. This codes for CASSTDIHQETQYF.